A selection of T cell receptor beta chains follows, all from one sample in a study of blood T cell dynamics during melanoma immunotherapy. Clones were read by immunoSEQ multiplex PCR, and TCRdb kept only the in-frame ones, dropping some. The table records 7,000 to 10,000 clones, 75% to 90% of them present only once. The sequences come from blood, collected from a patient treated with checkpoint blockade. All receptors come from a human donor with melanoma. The CDR3 runs from the conserved cysteine through the conserved F or W. Each record gives: D gene, J gene, clone size, V gene, CDR3 protein, CDR3 DNA. A D gene is named only where the DNA matches it firmly. The size of a clone is reported for some rows only, either as once, few or many, or as a class for expanded clones.

TRBD1 TRBJ2-2 few TRBV7-7 CASSSGTGRAGELFF TGTGCTAGCAGCTCCGGGACAGGGAGAGCCGGGGAGCTGTTTTTT
TRBD1 TRBJ1-1 - TRBV2 CASSAQGGTTEAFF TGTGCCAGCAGTGCGCAGGGGGGGACCACTGAAGCTTTCTTT
- TRBJ1-1 - TRBV29-1 CSVGSGGDDAFF TGCAGCGTTGGGTCGGGGGGCGACGACGCTTTCTTT
TRBD2 TRBJ2-7 - TRBV28 CASSETSGGSYEQYF TGTGCCAGCAGTGAAACTAGCGGGGGGTCCTACGAGCAGTACTTC
- TRBJ1-2 few TRBV28 CASSTARVGYTF TGTGCCAGCAGTACCGCCAGGGTCGGCTACACCTTC
TRBD1 TRBJ1-1 - TRBV5-5 CASSFGQGKAFF TGTGCCAGCAGCTTTGGACAGGGTAAAGCTTTCTTT
TRBD2 TRBJ2-7 - TRBV7-3 CASSPQPGGSYEQYF TGTGCCAGCAGCCCTCAGCCGGGAGGGTCCTACGAGCAGTACTTC
- TRBJ2-3 - TRBV7-9 CASSSKRAGTDTQYF TGTGCCAGCAGCTCCAAGCGGGCCGGCACAGATACGCAGTATTTT
TRBD2 TRBJ2-7 - TRBV5-4 CASSRRLAGGHEQYF TGTGCCAGCAGCCGGAGACTAGCGGGAGGCCACGAGCAGTACTTC
- TRBJ1-6 - TRBV7-2 CASSAAGNPLSSYNSPLHF TGTGCCAGCAGCGCCGCGGGGAATCCCCTGAGCTCCTATAATTCACCCCTCCACTTT
TRBD2 TRBJ2-7 few TRBV25-1 CASSEFSGPYEQYF TGTGCCAGCAGTGAGTTTAGCGGGCCCTACGAGCAGTACTTC
TRBD1 TRBJ1-5 once TRBV25-1 CASGQGPGQPQHF TGTGCCAGCGGACAGGGGCCGGGTCAGCCCCAGCATTTT
- TRBJ2-7 - TRBV18 CASSPRGSHPYEQYF TGTGCCAGCTCACCACGAGGGTCTCATCCCTACGAGCAGTACTTC
TRBD1 TRBJ2-7 - TRBV6-1 CASTRDRGAQYF TGTGCCAGCACCCGGGACAGGGGGGCGCAGTACTTC
- TRBJ1-6 - TRBV2 CASRADWNSPLHF TGTGCCAGCAGAGCAGATTGGAATTCACCCCTCCACTTT
- TRBJ2-7 few TRBV4-1 CASSQSQGYEQYF TGCGCCAGCAGCCAGTCACAGGGCTACGAGCAGTACTTC
- TRBJ2-7 - TRBV6-5 CASSPRQTGEQYF TGTGCCAGCAGCCCACGACAGACTGGGGAGCAGTACTTC
TRBD2 TRBJ2-3 - TRBV6-4 CASSIMASGSTDTQYF TGTGCCAGCAGTATCATGGCTAGCGGTAGCACAGATACGCAGTATTTT
- TRBJ1-2 - TRBV4-1 CASSQGGVNYGYTF TGCGCCAGCAGCCAAGGGGGCGTAAACTATGGCTACACCTTC
- TRBJ1-5 - TRBV19 CASSRSGNGNQPQHF TGTGCCAGTAGTAGATCGGGCAACGGCAATCAGCCCCAGCATTTT
TRBD1 TRBJ1-6 - TRBV27 CASSPSRGQSLSPLHF TGTGCCAGCAGTCCATCCAGGGGACAGTCCCTTTCACCCCTCCACTTT
TRBD2 TRBJ2-7 - TRBV4-1 CASSLRAGGPYEQYF TGCGCCAGCAGCCTCCGAGCGGGAGGGCCGTACGAGCAGTACTTC
- TRBJ2-5 - TRBV11-3 CASSLDNGSKTQYF TGTGCCAGCAGCTTAGACAACGGGAGCAAGACCCAGTACTTC
- TRBJ1-1 - TRBV7-2 CASSPRRGSGTEAFF TGTGCCAGCAGCCCCCGTCGGGGGTCGGGGACTGAAGCTTTCTTT
- TRBJ2-7 - TRBV7-9 CASSFLGTGPYEQYF TGTGCCAGCAGCTTTCTCGGGACGGGACCCTACGAGCAGTACTTC
TRBD1 TRBJ2-7 - TRBV18 CASSGGQGAGEQYF TGTGCCAGCTCGGGCGGACAGGGGGCGGGCGAGCAGTACTTC
- TRBJ2-7 - TRBV7-9 CASSSPEAAEVYEQYF TGTGCCAGCAGCTCCCCCGAGGCAGCGGAGGTCTACGAGCAGTACTTC
- TRBJ2-7 - TRBV28 CASSPADEQYF TGTGCCAGCAGTCCCGCGGACGAGCAGTACTTC
TRBD1 TRBJ1-1 - TRBV6-4 CASVSTPGQGFVDTEAFF TGTGCCAGCGTTTCAACCCCGGGACAGGGTTTTGTGGACACTGAAGCTTTCTTT
- TRBJ1-1 - TRBV6-1 CAGRGNTEAFF TGTGCCGGAAGGGGGAACACTGAAGCTTTCTTT
- TRBJ1-5 - TRBV2 CASNPRGNQPQHF TGTGCCAGCAATCCCCGGGGGAATCAGCCCCAGCATTTT
- TRBJ1-2 - TRBV19 CASSKDVAGNYGYTF TGTGCCAGTAGTAAGGACGTTGCTGGTAACTATGGCTACACCTTC
TRBD1 TRBJ1-6 once TRBV27 CASSRTGSYEGDSPLHF TGTGCCAGCAGTAGGACAGGGTCCTACGAGGGGGATTCACCCCTCCACTTT
- TRBJ1-5 few TRBV28 CASSSRQAHQPQHF TGTGCCAGCAGTTCCAGACAGGCCCATCAGCCCCAGCATTTT
TRBD1 TRBJ2-7 - TRBV18 CASSPGDSEQYF TGTGCCAGCTCACCCGGGGACAGCGAGCAGTACTTC
- TRBJ1-3 few TRBV5-1 CASKGSVSGNTIYF TGCGCCAGCAAAGGTTCCGTCTCTGGAAACACCATATATTTT
- TRBJ1-1 - TRBV6-5 CASEGNTEAFF TGTGCCAGCGAGGGCAACACTGAAGCTTTCTTT
- TRBJ1-2 - TRBV5-1 CASSLDTPNYGYTF TGCGCCAGCAGCTTGGACACGCCAAACTATGGCTACACCTTC
- TRBJ2-1 - TRBV10-3 CAITEFDGEQFF TGTGCCATCACCGAGTTCGACGGTGAGCAGTTCTTC
- TRBJ1-6 - TRBV9 CASSVAASNSPLHF TGTGCCAGCAGCGTAGCGGCAAGTAATTCACCCCTCCACTTT
- TRBJ2-7 - TRBV6-1 CASSEHSYEQYF TGTGCCAGCAGTGAACACTCCTACGAGCAGTACTTC
TRBD2 TRBJ2-7 - TRBV2 CASSEFSGIEEQYF TGTGCCAGCAGTGAATTTAGCGGGATAGAAGAGCAGTACTTC
- TRBJ1-2 - TRBV5-6 CASSLSFGGAAYGYTF TGTGCCAGCAGCTTGTCATTCGGGGGCGCGGCCTATGGCTACACCTTC
TRBD1 TRBJ2-7 - TRBV15 CATSRDKSGQVYEQYF TGTGCCACCAGCAGAGATAAGTCAGGACAGGTCTACGAGCAGTACTTC
- TRBJ2-5 - TRBV5-1 CASSSSGMWETQYF TGCGCCAGCAGCTCCTCTGGGATGTGGGAGACCCAGTACTTC
- TRBJ2-7 - TRBV5-1 CASSLEGGQVYEQYF TGCGCCAGCAGCCTGGAGGGGGGGCAAGTCTACGAGCAGTACTTC
TRBD2 TRBJ2-7 - TRBV6-1 CASSEEIGLGYEQYF TGTGCCAGCAGTGAAGAAATTGGACTAGGCTACGAGCAGTACTTC
- TRBJ2-7 - TRBV5-4 CASSPGPELYEQYF TGTGCCAGCAGCCCCGGACCGGAGCTGTACGAGCAGTACTTC
TRBD1 TRBJ1-5 large TRBV7-9 CASSSTGPGNQPQHF TGTGCCAGCAGCTCGACAGGGCCAGGGAATCAGCCCCAGCATTTT
- TRBJ1-4 - TRBV10-2 CASSDNLEKLFF TGCGCCAGCAGCGACAACTTAGAAAAACTGTTTTTT
- TRBJ2-7 - TRBV11-3 CASSLRPDGNEQYF TGTGCCAGCAGCTTGCGCCCGGACGGGAACGAGCAGTACTTC